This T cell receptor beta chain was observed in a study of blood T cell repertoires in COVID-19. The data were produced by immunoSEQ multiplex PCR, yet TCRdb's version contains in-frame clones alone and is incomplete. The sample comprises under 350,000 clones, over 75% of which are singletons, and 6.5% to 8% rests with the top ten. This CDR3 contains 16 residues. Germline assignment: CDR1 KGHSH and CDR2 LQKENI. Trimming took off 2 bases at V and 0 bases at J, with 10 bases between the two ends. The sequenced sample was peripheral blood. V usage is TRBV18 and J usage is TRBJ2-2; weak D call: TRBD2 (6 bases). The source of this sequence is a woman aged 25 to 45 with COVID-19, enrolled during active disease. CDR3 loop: CASSPNGGTNTGELFF. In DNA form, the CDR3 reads TGTGCCAGCTCACCAAATGGCGGGACGAACACCGGGGAGCTGTTTTTT.